One and the same sample provided the 27 T cell receptor beta chains below, sequenced in a study of tumor-infiltrating lymphocytes in localized non-small cell lung cancer. Libraries were prepared by immunoSEQ multiplex PCR; TCRdb keeps only in-frame clonotypes and omits some of them. The profile shows about 12,000 clones, 67% of them singletons. The sequencing input was uninvolved lung tissue not adjacent to the tumor. Receptor source: a human donor with non-small cell lung cancer.

This clone was seen a handful of times. The chain couples TRBV11-2 to TRBJ1-5; the D gene is possibly TRBD1 (6 bases). Germline values: CDR1 SGHAT, CDR2 FQNNGV. Deletions cut 3 bases from V and 7 bases from J, with 10 bases between. The CDR3 loop spans 13 amino acids. CDR3 loop: CASSLGAEQPQHF. As DNA, the CDR3 is TGTGCCAGCAGCTTGGGGGCTGAACAGCCCCAGCATTTT.

This chain joins TRBV6-9 and TRBJ1-6; the match to TRBD1 covers 7 bases. CDR1 is MNHGY, CDR2 SVAAGI, per germline. This CDR3 is built from 15 residues. J gave up 8 bases and V 3 bases, and 7 bases lay outside the gene matches. The CDR3 DNA follows: TGTGCCAGCAGTTACGGTAACAGGGGTGATTCACCCCTCCACTTT. Translating it yields CASSYGNRGDSPLHF.

The chain is built from TRBV5-1 and TRBJ1-1; no clear D gene. Looked up from germline, CDR1 is SGHRS and CDR2 is YFSETQ. There are 13 residues in the CDR3. Trimming took 5 bases from V and 4 from J, leaving 12 bases between them. CDR3: CASSSLSSTEAFF. DNA for the CDR3: TGCGCCAGCAGTTCGCTGAGCTCCACTGAAGCTTTCTTT.

This clone was recorded only once. The chain recombines TRBV19 with TRBJ1-3; D perhaps matches TRBD1 (5 bases). Trimming shortened V by 5 bases and J by 0 bases, and 11 bases separated the two germline ends. This CDR3 comprises 15 residues. Germline V CDR1 and CDR2: LNHDA, SQIVND (reference sequence). Written as DNA, the CDR3 is TGTGCCAGTAGTCCGATACAGGACTCTGGAAACACCATATATTTT. Its protein product is CASSPIQDSGNTIYF.

J is TRBJ1-4 and V is TRBV5-1; TRBD1 agrees at 9 bases. This CDR3 is 14 amino acids long. Looked up from germline, CDR1 is SGHRS and CDR2 is YFSETQ. V lost 5 bases to trimming and J lost 8 bases; unmatched junction nucleotides: 7. CDR3 sequence reads: CASSSGTGNEKLFF. CDR3 sequence (DNA): TGCGCCAGCAGTTCCGGGACAGGGAACGAAAAACTGTTTTTT.

This chain connects TRBV7-7 to TRBJ2-5; TRBD1 might be the D (5 bases). The CDR3 consists of 15 residues. CDR1 is SSHAT, CDR2 FNYEAQ, per germline (reference sequence). With 5 bases removed from V and 3 bases from J, the gap between germline ends came to 16 bases. The CDR3 DNA reads TGTGCCAGCAGCAAAACAGGTTTTCGGGAAGAGACCCAGTACTTC. Amino acid sequence: CASSKTGFREETQYF.

This chain connects TRBV4-2 to TRBJ1-2; 10 bases are a match to TRBD1. Germline CDR1 is LGHNA and CDR2 is YNFKEQ. The junction had 8 bases not matched to a gene; V was cut back by 1 base and J by 6 bases. This CDR3 spans 16 amino acids. In DNA form, the CDR3 reads TGTGCCAGCAGCCAAGTTGCAAGGACAGGGGGTAATGGCTACACCTTC. This translates into CASSQVARTGGNGYTF.

This chain links TRBV5-4 with TRBJ2-2; no clear D gene. CDR3 length equals 13 residues. Trimming pared 1 base from V and 5 bases from J, leaving 6 bases between. CDR1 and CDR2 (germline): SGHNT, YYREEE (reference sequence). Written as DNA, the CDR3 is TGTGCCAGCAGCTTGTGGTGGACCGGGGAGCTGTTTTTT. Its translation: CASSLWWTGELFF.

Here the CDR3 DNA reads TGCGCCAGCAGCGCAGGACAGGGGGCGGGTAATTCACCCCTCCACTTT. This sequence encodes CASSAGQGAGNSPLHF. The chain joins TRBV5-1 to TRBJ1-6; TRBD1 agrees at 11 bases. CDR1 SGHRS and CDR2 YFSETQ come from the germline V gene. The CDR3 has 16 residues. The J segment lost 6 bases and the V segment lost 4 bases, leaving 6 bases of the junction unmatched. The full variable domain, completed using reference TRBV5-1 and TRBJ1-6, is KAGVTQTPRYLIKTRGQQVTLSCSPISGHRSVSWYQQTPGQGLQFLFEYFSETQRNKGNFPGRFSGRQFSNSRSEMNVSTLELGDSALYLCASSAGQGAGNSPLHFGNGTRLTVT.

In its sample, this clone was seen once. The chain recombines TRBV6-5 with TRBJ1-1; no clear D. The germline gives CDR1 MNHEY, CDR2 SVGAGI. With 2 bases removed from V and 0 bases from J, the gap between germline ends came to 10 bases. This CDR3 comprises 15 residues. Here the CDR3 DNA reads TGTGCCAGCAGTTACGGACCTACTATGAACACTGAAGCTTTCTTT. This codes for CASSYGPTMNTEAFF.

The chain employs TRBV2 and TRBJ1-1; D is perhaps TRBD1 (5 bases). The germline gives CDR1 SNHLY, CDR2 FYNNEI. The CDR3 contains 15 residues. Trimming shortened V by 5 bases and J by 5 bases, and 18 bases separated the two germline ends. CDR3 region: CASSPGGRGETEAFF. CDR3 DNA sequence: TGTGCCAGCAGTCCGGGAGGGAGGGGTGAGACTGAAGCTTTCTTT.

This chain joins TRBV9 and TRBJ1-3; no firm D call. The germline V gene encodes CDR1 SGDLS and CDR2 YYNGEE. The length of the CDR3 is 16 residues. Trimming shortened V by 4 bases and J by 1 base, and 15 bases separated the two germline ends. The CDR3 sequence is CASSHREGGSGNTIYF. The CDR3 DNA reads as TGTGCCAGCAGCCATAGGGAGGGAGGGTCTGGAAACACCATATATTTT.

This sequence joins TRBV28 and TRBJ1-2, with 7 bases identical to TRBD1. The germline V gene encodes CDR1 MDHEN and CDR2 SYDVKM. The CDR3 has 16 amino acids. The V segment lost 5 bases and the J segment 0 bases; nucleotides outside the gene matches: 9. Written as DNA, the CDR3 is TGTGCCAGCAGTCCATTAGGACAGGAAGCTAACTATGGCTACACCTTC. Protein product: CASSPLGQEANYGYTF.

This rearrangement joins TRBV9 to TRBJ2-6; no clear D. The CDR3 runs to 15 residues. V was cut by 0 bases and J by 1 base, with 5 bases left in between. Germline V lookup: CDR1 SGDLS, CDR2 YYNGEE. CDR3 in amino acids: CASSVVRSGANVLTF. CDR3 nucleotide sequence: TGTGCCAGCAGCGTAGTGAGGTCTGGGGCCAACGTCCTGACTTTC. Full variable domain (rest looked up from reference TRBV9 and TRBJ2-6): DSGVTQTPKHLITATGQRVTLRCSPRSGDLSVYWYQQSLDQGLQFLIQYYNGEERAKGNILERFSAQQFPDLHSELNLSSLELGDSALYFCASSVVRSGANVLTFGAGSRLTVL.

The J gene is TRBJ1-1, the V gene TRBV6-5; TRBD1 matches 7 bases. V lost 6 bases and J lost 6; bases outside the gene matches: 1. CDR3 size: 11 residues. CDR1 MNHEY and CDR2 SVGAGI come from the germline V gene. The CDR3 coding sequence is TGTGCCAGCAGACAGGGGCCTGAAGCTTTCTTT. This sequence encodes CASRQGPEAFF.

The gene calls are TRBV5-6 and TRBJ2-1, with D perhaps TRBD2 (7 bases). The V and J ends lost 3 bases and 3 bases respectively, with 19 bases between them. Germline CDR1 and CDR2: SGHDT and YYEEEE. The CDR3 runs to 17 residues. The CDR3 here is CASSSKGGGGVYNEQFF. The CDR3 DNA reads as TGTGCCAGCAGCTCCAAAGGAGGGGGAGGGGTCTACAATGAGCAGTTCTTC.

V usage is TRBV7-9 and J usage is TRBJ2-7; no reliable D call. This CDR3 region has 14 residues. CDR1 and CDR2 from the germline V gene are SEHNR and FQNEAQ (reference sequence). Trimming removed 5 bases at V and 1 base at J, with 12 bases between. This chain's CDR3 is CASSGARLSYEQYF. CDR3 DNA sequence: TGTGCCAGCAGCGGAGCGAGGTTATCCTACGAGCAGTACTTC.

This clone is termed medium-sized (0.01 to 0.1%). The V call is TRBV30, the J call TRBJ2-7; D is possibly TRBD1 or TRBD2 (7 bases each). The CDR3 is made up of 14 amino acids. Germline V gene lookup returns CDR1 GTSNPN and CDR2 SVGIG (reference sequence). Trimming removed 3 bases from V and 8 bases from J, with 20 bases in between. In DNA form, the CDR3 reads TGTGCCTGGAGCTATCGGGACAGCGGGGCTCAGCAGTACTTC. It yields the protein CAWSYRDSGAQQYF.

This clone has just a few counts. The chain links TRBV13 to TRBJ2-7; tentative D call: TRBD1 (6 bases). This CDR3 is 14 amino acids long. Germline V gene sequence: CDR1 PRHDT, CDR2 FYEKMQ (reference sequence). V was cut by 2 bases and J by 1 base, with 9 bases left in between. CDR3 bases: TGTGCCAGCAGCTTAAACAGGGATTCCTACGAGCAGTACTTC. This gives the protein CASSLNRDSYEQYF.

This sequence joins TRBV7-8 and TRBJ2-7; the D gene could be TRBD1 or TRBD2 (5 bases each). Germline CDR1 is SGHVS and CDR2 is FQNEAQ. The CDR3 loop spans 13 amino acids. V gave up 0 bases and J gave up 4 bases, with 7 bases separating them. The CDR3 bases are TGTGCCAGCAGCTTAGCGGGGGAATACGAGCAGTACTTC. Translation: CASSLAGEYEQYF.

Worth noting for this clone: Other nucleotide sequences from this sample produce the same CDR3. CDR3 nucleotide sequence: TGTGCCAGCAGTTTCAGGACAGGTGGCACAGATACGCAGTATTTT. Its translation: CASSFRTGGTDTQYF. This rearrangement joins TRBV27 to TRBJ2-3, with TRBD1 matching 7 bases. V lost 3 bases, J lost 1 base, and 4 bases stayed unmatched. CDR1 is MNHEY and CDR2 is SMNVEV in the germline V gene (reference sequence). This CDR3 comprises 15 residues.

V is TRBV7-9 and J is TRBJ2-3; 12 nucleotides agree with TRBD2. Germline loops: CDR1 SEHNR, CDR2 FQNEAQ (reference sequence). This CDR3 is built from 16 residues. The V gene end was trimmed by 5 bases and the J gene end by 4 bases; junction bases not matched to a gene: 7. CDR3 amino acids: CASSLRTSGISDTQYF. As DNA, the CDR3 is TGTGCCAGCAGCCTCCGGACTAGCGGGATTTCAGATACGCAGTATTTT.

This clone is categorized as medium-sized. The CDR3 DNA reads TGTGCCAGCAGTCGATCTAGCGGGGGCTTCAATGAGCAGTTCTTC. Its translation is CASSRSSGGFNEQFF. J is TRBJ2-1 and V is TRBV6-5; 10 bases fit TRBD2. V shed 5 bases, J shed 6 bases, and the junction held 7 bases outside the gene matches. Germline CDR1 MNHEY, CDR2 SVGAGI. The CDR3 spans 15 residues.

The chain carries TRBV10-1 and TRBJ1-1; weak D call: TRBD1 (6 bases). From germline, CDR1 is WNHNN and CDR2 SYGVQD (reference sequence). This CDR3 has 17 amino acids. Trimming shortened V by 6 bases and J by 1 base, and 21 bases separated the two germline ends. The CDR3 sequence is CASRDLGAGNRNTEAFF. The CDR3 DNA follows: TGCGCCAGCAGGGATTTGGGGGCAGGGAATCGGAACACTGAAGCTTTCTTT.

The rearrangement joins TRBV7-2 to TRBJ2-7; 9 nucleotides agree with TRBD1. The CDR3 totals 16 residues. Germline CDR1 and CDR2: SGHTA and FQGNSA. The J segment lost 5 bases and the V segment lost 7 bases, leaving 15 bases of the junction unmatched. CDR3 sequence: CASTSGGWGQGNEQYF. The DNA for the CDR3 is TGTGCCAGCACCTCCGGGGGGTGGGGACAGGGCAACGAGCAGTACTTC.

This clone has a handful of counts. The J gene is TRBJ1-2, the V gene TRBV6-5, with D perhaps TRBD1 (6 bases). This CDR3 region has 14 residues. V dropped 7 bases and J dropped 2 bases, with 14 bases sitting between them. Germline V gene sequence: CDR1 MNHEY, CDR2 SVGAGI. CDR3 sequence: CASTGGRGNYGYTF. The CDR3, as DNA: TGTGCCAGCACGGGGGGGAGGGGGAACTATGGCTACACCTTC.

By sample share, this clone is medium-sized (0.01 to 0.1%). The chain uses TRBV5-1 and TRBJ1-4; 10 bases are a match to TRBD1. This CDR3 has 15 residues. Unmatched junction bases numbered 6, after V lost 4 bases and J lost 6 bases. The germline CDR1 and CDR2 sequences are SGHRS and YFSETQ. The CDR3: CASSLDRGRDEKLFF. DNA of the CDR3: TGCGCCAGCAGCCTAGACAGGGGGCGCGATGAAAAACTGTTTTTT. Together with reference TRBV5-1 and TRBJ1-4, the CDR3 gives the full variable domain: KAGVTQTPRYLIKTRGQQVTLSCSPISGHRSVSWYQQTPGQGLQFLFEYFSETQRNKGNFPGRFSGRQFSNSRSEMNVSTLELGDSALYLCASSLDRGRDEKLFFGSGTQLSVL.